Shown below are 3 T cell receptor beta chains from a single sample sequenced in a study of identical twins. TCRdb analysed the 5' RACE reads with MiXCR anew, one entry per CDR3 protein. The data hold some 600,000 distinct CDR3 sequences, with around 7.4% observed a single time. This sample was also put to use in a study of yellow fever vaccine responses in identical twins.

Sample: PBMCs. These receptor sequences come from a young woman in good health.

This clonotype showed up just a few times. The chain has TRBV2 and TRBJ2-1, with 7 bases identical to TRBD1. V lost 0 bases, J lost 12 bases, and 8 bases stayed unmatched. The CDR3 is 14 amino acids. The germline V gene encodes CDR1 SNHLY and CDR2 FYNNEI. CDR3 sequence: CASSEAATGKRQFF. CDR3 coding DNA: TGTGCCAGCAGTGAAGCCGCGACAGGGAAACGGCAGTTCTTC. Using reference TRBV2 and TRBJ2-1 for the parts outside the CDR3, the full variable domain is EPEVTQTPSHQVTQMGQEVILRCVPISNHLYFYWYRQILGQKVEFLVSFYNNEISEKSEIFDDQFSVERPDGSNFTLKIRSTKLEDSAMYFCASSEAATGKRQFFGPGTRLTVL.

The chain combines TRBV6-5 with TRBJ2-3; no reliable D call. The CDR3 is 14 residues long. Trimming stripped 0 bases from V and 5 bases from J, with 9 bases between. The germline V gene has CDR1 MNHEY and CDR2 SVGAGI. The CDR3, as DNA: TGTGCCAGCAGTTACTCACCCTCAGGAGATACGCAGTATTTT. Translating gives CASSYSPSGDTQYF.

The chain joins TRBV5-1 to TRBJ1-1; 9 nucleotides line up with TRBD1. Germline CDR1 is SGHRS and CDR2 is YFSETQ. The CDR3 has 14 amino acids. With 0 bases clipped from V and 6 bases from J, the junction kept 3 bases outside the gene matches. The CDR3 coding sequence is TGCGCCAGCAGCTTGGTTACAGGGGGCCCTGAAGCTTTCTTT. Its translation: CASSLVTGGPEAFF. Looking up the rest from reference TRBV5-1 and TRBJ1-1 gives the full variable domain: KAGVTQTPRYLIKTRGQQVTLSCSPISGHRSVSWYQQTPGQGLQFLFEYFSETQRNKGNFPGRFSGRQFSNSRSEMNVSTLELGDSALYLCASSLVTGGPEAFFGQGTRLTVV.